This TCR beta chain came from a study of Ad26.COV2.S vaccination and SARS-CoV-2 variants. Unmatched junction bases numbered 10, after V lost 6 bases and J lost 2 bases. The CDR3 is made up of 15 amino acids. Germline assignment: CDR1 MDHEN and CDR2 SYDVKM. The assay was immunoSEQ multiplex PCR, and TCRdb's table has in-frame clones only and misses some. Of 300,000 to 450,000 clones detected, roughly 85% appear once; the ten largest clones hold approximately 3.5%. This sample's treatment: about 20 received Ad26.COV2.S at low or high dose, single or two shots; about 5 received placebo; per-sample allocation not given. Sampling occurred on day 63 after the first vaccine or placebo injection.

The rearrangement joins TRBV28 to TRBJ2-7; TRBD1 agrees at 7 bases. This receptor was obtained from a person aged 18 to 59 who received the Ad26.COV2.S COVID-19 vaccine or a placebo. The sample was peripheral blood, taken in a trial of Ad26.COV2.S vaccine versus placebo. CDR3 nucleotides: TGTGCCAGCAGGTACAGGGGCCTACAAGCCTACGAGCAGTACTTC. As protein: CASRYRGLQAYEQYF.